Only a few counts were recorded for the clone carrying this T cell receptor (beta chain). Its target is not known. TCR beta cDNA libraries had unique molecular identifiers. TCRdb reprocessed the PCR reads with MiXCR, giving one entry per CDR3 protein. The sample shows 650,000 to 850,000 distinct CDR3 sequences, 46% of them seen only once. The sample comes from a study of post-analysis software for immune sequencing data. General observations from the study: TRBV segments more frequent in patients than in controls numbered about 5 and included TRBV5-6, TRBV5-1 and TRBV20-1.

CDR1 and CDR2 from the germline V gene are MGHRA and YSYEKL. Trimming took off 0 bases at V and 0 bases at J, with 6 bases between the two ends. The CDR3 runs 14 residues. The TCR comes from a girl aged 10-17 years with multiple sclerosis. Sequenced: blood. V and J are TRBV4-1 and TRBJ2-7, with D unresolved. The chain's CDR3 is CASSQDGRSYEQYF. CDR3 nucleotide sequence: TGCGCCAGCAGCCAAGATGGGCGCTCCTACGAGCAGTACTTC.